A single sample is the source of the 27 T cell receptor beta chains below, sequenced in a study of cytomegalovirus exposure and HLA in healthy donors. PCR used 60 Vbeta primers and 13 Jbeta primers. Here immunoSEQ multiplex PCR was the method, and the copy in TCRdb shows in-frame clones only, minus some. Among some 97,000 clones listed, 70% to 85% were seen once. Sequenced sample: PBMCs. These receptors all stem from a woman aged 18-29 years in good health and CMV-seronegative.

The CDR3 reads CASSPLAGGGNEQFF. CDR3 sequence (DNA): TGTGCCAGCTCACCACTAGCGGGAGGGGGAAATGAGCAGTTCTTC. The V gene is TRBV18, the J gene TRBJ2-1, with 11 bases matching TRBD2. In germline, CDR1 is KGHSH, CDR2 LQKENI. The CDR3 consists of 15 residues. V shed 1 base and J 7 bases; nucleotides not matched to a gene: 3.

CDR3 protein: CAWIARSGVYNEQFF. The DNA for the CDR3 is TGTGCCTGGATAGCGCGGAGTGGGGTTTACAATGAGCAGTTCTTC. The chain employs TRBV30 and TRBJ2-1; a weak D match, TRBD2 (5 bases). CDR3 length: 15 residues. V lost 4 bases and J 4 bases, leaving 17 bases between the germline ends. The V gene's germline CDR1 is GTSNPN and CDR2 SVGIG (reference sequence).

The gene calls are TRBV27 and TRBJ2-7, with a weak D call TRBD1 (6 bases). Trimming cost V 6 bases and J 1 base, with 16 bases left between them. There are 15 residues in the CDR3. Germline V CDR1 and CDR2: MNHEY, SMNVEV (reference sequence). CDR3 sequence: CASSRGGPPSYEQYF. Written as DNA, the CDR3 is TGTGCCAGCAGCCGAGGGGGACCGCCATCCTACGAGCAGTACTTC.

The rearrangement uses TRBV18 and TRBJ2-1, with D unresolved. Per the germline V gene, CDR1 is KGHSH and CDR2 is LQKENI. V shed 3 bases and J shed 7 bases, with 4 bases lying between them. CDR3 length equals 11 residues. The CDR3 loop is CASSPENEQFF. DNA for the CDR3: TGTGCCAGCTCACCCGAGAATGAGCAGTTCTTC.

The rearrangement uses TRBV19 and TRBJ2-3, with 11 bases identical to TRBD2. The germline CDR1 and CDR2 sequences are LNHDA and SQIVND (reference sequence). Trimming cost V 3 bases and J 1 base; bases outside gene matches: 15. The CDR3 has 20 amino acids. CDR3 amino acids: CASSIDLGTSGRFGTDTQYF. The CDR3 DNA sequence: TGTGCCAGTAGTATTGATTTAGGGACTAGCGGAAGGTTTGGCACAGATACGCAGTATTTT.

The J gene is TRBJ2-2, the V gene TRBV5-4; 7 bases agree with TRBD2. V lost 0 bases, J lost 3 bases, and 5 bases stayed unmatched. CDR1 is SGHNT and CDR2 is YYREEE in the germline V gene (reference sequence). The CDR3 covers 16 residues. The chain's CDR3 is CASSLAERGYTGELFF. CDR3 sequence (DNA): TGTGCCAGCAGCTTGGCCGAGCGGGGTTACACCGGGGAGCTGTTTTTT.

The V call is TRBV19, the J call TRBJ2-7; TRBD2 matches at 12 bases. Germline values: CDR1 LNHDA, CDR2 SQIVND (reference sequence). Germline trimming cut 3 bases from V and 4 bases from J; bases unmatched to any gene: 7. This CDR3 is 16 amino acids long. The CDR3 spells CASSILTSGGLYEQYF. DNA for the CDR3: TGTGCCAGTAGTATCCTGACTAGCGGGGGACTATACGAGCAGTACTTC.

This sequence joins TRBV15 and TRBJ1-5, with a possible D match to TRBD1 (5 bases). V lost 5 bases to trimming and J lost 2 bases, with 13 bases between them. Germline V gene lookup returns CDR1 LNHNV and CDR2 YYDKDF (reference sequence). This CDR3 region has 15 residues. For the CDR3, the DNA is TGTGCCACCAGCTCGAATCTCAGGGGCAATCAGCCCCAGCATTTT. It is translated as CATSSNLRGNQPQHF.

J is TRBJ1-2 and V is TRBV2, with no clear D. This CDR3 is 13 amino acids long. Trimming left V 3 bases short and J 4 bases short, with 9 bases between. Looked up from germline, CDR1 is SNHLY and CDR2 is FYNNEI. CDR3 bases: TGTGCCAGCAGTGAGTCAAAGCGCTATGGCTACACCTTC. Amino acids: CASSESKRYGYTF.

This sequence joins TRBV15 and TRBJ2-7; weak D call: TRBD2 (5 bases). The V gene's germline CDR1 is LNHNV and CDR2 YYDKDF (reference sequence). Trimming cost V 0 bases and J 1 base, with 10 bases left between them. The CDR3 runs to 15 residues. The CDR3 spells CATSRDKGLSYEQYF. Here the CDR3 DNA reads TGTGCCACCAGCAGAGACAAAGGACTGTCCTACGAGCAGTACTTC.

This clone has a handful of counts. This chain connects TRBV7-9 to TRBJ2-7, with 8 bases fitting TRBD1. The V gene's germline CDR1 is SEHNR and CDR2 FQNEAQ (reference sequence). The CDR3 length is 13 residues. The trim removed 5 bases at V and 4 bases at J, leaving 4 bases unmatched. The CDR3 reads CASSLGQVYEQYF. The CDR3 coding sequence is TGTGCCAGCAGCCTGGGACAGGTTTACGAGCAGTACTTC.

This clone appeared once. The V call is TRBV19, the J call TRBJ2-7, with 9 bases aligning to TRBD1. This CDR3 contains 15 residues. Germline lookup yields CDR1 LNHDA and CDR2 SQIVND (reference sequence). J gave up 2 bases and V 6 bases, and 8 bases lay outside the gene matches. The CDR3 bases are TGTGCCAGTAGCAATCCGGGGACAGGGACCTACGAGCAGTACTTC. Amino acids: CASSNPGTGTYEQYF.

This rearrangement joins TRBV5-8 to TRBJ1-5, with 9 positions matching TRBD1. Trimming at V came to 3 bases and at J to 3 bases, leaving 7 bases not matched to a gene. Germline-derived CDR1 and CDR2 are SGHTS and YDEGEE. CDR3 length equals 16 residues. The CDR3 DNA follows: TGTGCCAGCAGCTCACAGGGGGCGCTTTACAATCAGCCCCAGCATTTT. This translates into CASSSQGALYNQPQHF.

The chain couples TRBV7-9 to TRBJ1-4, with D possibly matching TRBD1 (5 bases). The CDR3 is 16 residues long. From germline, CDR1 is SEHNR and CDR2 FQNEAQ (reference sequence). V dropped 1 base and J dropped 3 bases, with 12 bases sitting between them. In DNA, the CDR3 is TGTGCCAGCAGCTTAGTTGGGGCAGAAGCTAATGAAAAACTGTTTTTT. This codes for CASSLVGAEANEKLFF.

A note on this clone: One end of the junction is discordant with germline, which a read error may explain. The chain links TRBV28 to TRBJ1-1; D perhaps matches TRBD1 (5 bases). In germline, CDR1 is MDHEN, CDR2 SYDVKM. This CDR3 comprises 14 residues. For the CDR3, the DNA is TGTGCCAGCCATCAGGCGGGGGGAGGAGTTTGGGCCACTTTT. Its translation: CASHQAGGGVWATF.

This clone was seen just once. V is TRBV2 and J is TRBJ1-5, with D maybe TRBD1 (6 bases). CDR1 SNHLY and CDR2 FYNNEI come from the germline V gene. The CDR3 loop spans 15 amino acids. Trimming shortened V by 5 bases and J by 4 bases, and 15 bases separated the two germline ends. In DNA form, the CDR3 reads TGTGCCAGCAGTAAGGACAGATACCAGAATCAGCCCCAGCATTTT. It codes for CASSKDRYQNQPQHF.

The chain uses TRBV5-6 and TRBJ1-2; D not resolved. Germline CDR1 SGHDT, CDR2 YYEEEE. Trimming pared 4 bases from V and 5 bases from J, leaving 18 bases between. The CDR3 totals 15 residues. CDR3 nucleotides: TGTGCCAGCAGCACGGATCCCGGGAAGAGGTATGGCTACACCTTC. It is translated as CASSTDPGKRYGYTF.

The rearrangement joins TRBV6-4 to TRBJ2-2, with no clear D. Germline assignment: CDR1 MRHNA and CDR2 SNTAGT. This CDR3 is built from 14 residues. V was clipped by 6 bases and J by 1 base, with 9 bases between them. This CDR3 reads CASRLLVNTGELFF. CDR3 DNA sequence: TGTGCCAGCAGGCTCTTAGTGAACACCGGGGAGCTGTTTTTT.

This chain's CDR3 is CASSEYVGGGGNTIYF. The CDR3 bases are TGTGCCAGCAGTGAATATGTGGGGGGGGGAGGAAACACCATATATTTT. The rearrangement links TRBV25-1 to TRBJ1-3; weak D call: TRBD1 (5 bases). The V gene's germline CDR1 is MGHDK and CDR2 SYGVNS. The CDR3 consists of 16 residues. Trimming took 0 bases from V and 4 from J, leaving 13 bases between them.

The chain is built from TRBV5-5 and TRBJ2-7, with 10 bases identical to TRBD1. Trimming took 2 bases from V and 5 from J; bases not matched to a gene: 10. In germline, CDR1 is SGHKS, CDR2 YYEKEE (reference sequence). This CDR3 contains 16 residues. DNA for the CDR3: TGTGCCAGCAGCTTTTCCGCCGGGACAGGGGCGGACGAGCAGTACTTC. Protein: CASSFSAGTGADEQYF.

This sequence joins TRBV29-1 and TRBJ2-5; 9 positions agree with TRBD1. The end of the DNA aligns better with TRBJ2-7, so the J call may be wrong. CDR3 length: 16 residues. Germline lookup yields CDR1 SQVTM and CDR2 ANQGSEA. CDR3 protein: CSVEDPGQGPSYEQYF. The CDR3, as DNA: TGCAGCGTTGAAGATCCGGGACAGGGCCCCTCCTACGAGCAGTACTTC.

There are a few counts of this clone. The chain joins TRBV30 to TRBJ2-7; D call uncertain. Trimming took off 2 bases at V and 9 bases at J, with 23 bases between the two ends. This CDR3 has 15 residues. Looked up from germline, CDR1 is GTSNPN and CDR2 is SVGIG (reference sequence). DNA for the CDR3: TGTGCCTGGAGTATGGGCAGCTCTGGGTCACCTGCGCAGTACTTC. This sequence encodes CAWSMGSSGSPAQYF.

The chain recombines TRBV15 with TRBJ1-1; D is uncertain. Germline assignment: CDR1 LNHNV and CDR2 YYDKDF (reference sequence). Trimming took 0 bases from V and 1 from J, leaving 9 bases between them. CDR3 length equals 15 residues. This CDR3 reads CATSRDSHRNTEAFF. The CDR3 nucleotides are TGTGCCACCAGCAGAGATTCTCACAGGAACACTGAAGCTTTCTTT.

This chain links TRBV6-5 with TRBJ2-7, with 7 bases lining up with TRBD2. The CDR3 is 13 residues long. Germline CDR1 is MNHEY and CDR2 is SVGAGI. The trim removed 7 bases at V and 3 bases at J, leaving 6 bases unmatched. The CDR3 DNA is TGTGCCAGCAAGAACAGCGGGAACTACGAGCAGTACTTC. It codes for CASKNSGNYEQYF.

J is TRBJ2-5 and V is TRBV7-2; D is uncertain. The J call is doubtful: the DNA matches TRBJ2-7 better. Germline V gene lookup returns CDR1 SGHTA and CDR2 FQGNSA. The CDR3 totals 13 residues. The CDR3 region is CASSLGGFYEQYF. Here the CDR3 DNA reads TGTGCCAGCAGCTTAGGTGGTTTCTACGAGCAGTACTTC.

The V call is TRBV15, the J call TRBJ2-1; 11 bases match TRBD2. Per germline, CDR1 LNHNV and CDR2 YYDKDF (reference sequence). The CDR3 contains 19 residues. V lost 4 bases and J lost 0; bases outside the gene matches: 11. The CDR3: CATSNTGTSGLPSYNEQFF. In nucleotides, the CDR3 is TGTGCCACCAGCAACACCGGGACTAGCGGACTTCCCTCCTACAATGAGCAGTTCTTC.

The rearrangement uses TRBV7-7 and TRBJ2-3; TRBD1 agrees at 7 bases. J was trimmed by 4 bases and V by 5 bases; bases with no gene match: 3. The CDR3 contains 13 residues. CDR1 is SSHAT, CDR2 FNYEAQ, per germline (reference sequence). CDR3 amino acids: CASSLDRADTQYF. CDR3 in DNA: TGTGCCAGCAGCCTCGACAGGGCAGATACGCAGTATTTT. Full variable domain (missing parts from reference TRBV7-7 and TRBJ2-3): GAGVSQSPRYKVTKRGQDVTLRCDPISSHATLYWYQQALGQGPEFLTYFNYEAQPDKSGLPSDRFSAERPEGSISTLTIQRTEQRDSAMYRCASSLDRADTQYFGPGTRLTVL.